Listed below are T cell receptor beta chains from one sample, sequenced in a study of T-cell reconstitution after alpha-beta-depleted transplantation in children. MiXCR, applied by TCRdb to the PCR reads, yields one record per CDR3 protein. The data hold fewer than 550,000 distinct CDR3 sequences, with around 15% observed a single time. This sample comprised PBMCs, mostly from graft donor cells, obtained 360 days after TCRalphabeta/CD19-depleted stem cell transplant. The receptors were sampled from a boy in the first two years of life who had a stem cell transplant for Wiskott-Aldrich syndrome, so the T cells may come from the graft donor. The conserved cysteine and the conserved F or W are not part of the CDR3 here.

TRBV5-1,ASSLNLAGRTYEQY
TRBV15,ATTTPEWGRANTGELF
TRBV9,ASSVAVKAPDTQY
TRBV28,ASSLWDHPTGELF
TRBV20-1,SARDKTGTGGEAF
TRBV11-2,ASSLEGKSGPYYEQF
TRBV3-1,ASSRKEF
TRBV5-1,ASKGRQTYEQY
TRBV5-1,ASSLAGTPYEQY
TRBV10-3,AIKAGGTYEQY
TRBV29-1,SVAPRTSLLQF
TRBV11-1,ASENRATGTEAF
TRBV25-1,ASSEIYEQY
TRBV6-2/TRBV6-3,ASSYSPPQITEQY
TRBV2,ASSSWRDEQY
TRBV5-1,ASSHPPGLSYNEQF
TRBV5-1,ASSPWGGYNEQF
TRBV3-1,ASSQGMGQGADNEQF
TRBV28,ASSLFRGGQF
TRBV6-2/TRBV6-3,ASSFLAYEQY
TRBV20-1,SAYRDRLYGYT
TRBV12-3/TRBV12-4,ASSFSGAAYEQY
TRBV2,ASSEISHLAGGRTQY
TRBV27,ASRVLGGSGELF
TRBV12-3/TRBV12-4,ASRDRKETQY
TRBV30,AWSVLGGLREQY
TRBV9,ASSVLLAGYNEQF
TRBV5-1,ASSLDFTAYNEQF
TRBV29-1,SVESNYEQY
TRBV10-1,ASSESKMIGNEQF
TRBV7-9,ASSPRFGGGETQY
TRBV11-2,ASRNSNYGYT
TRBV6-5,ASSYSGFSGYT